The 18 T cell receptor beta chains reported below all come from one sample, sequenced in a study of T cells after yellow fever vaccination. TCRdb called the 5' RACE reads again in MiXCR, with one record for every CDR3 protein. The repertoire consists of about 47,000 distinct CDR3 sequences, with 7.4% occurring once and the leading ten covering 28%. The sample was CD8+ T cells sorted from PBMCs, taken more than 13 days after the first yellow fever vaccination. The receptors originated from a man aged 18-30 years who received the YFV17D yellow fever vaccine.

This clonotype was found many times. The chain couples TRBV20-1 to TRBJ2-5, with 8 bases that match TRBD2. The CDR3 sequence is 15 residues long. Germline CDR1 DFQATT, CDR2 SNEGSKA (reference sequence). J lost 2 bases, V lost 3 bases, and 8 bases had no gene match. The CDR3 spells CSARDLAGIQETQYF. CDR3 nucleotides: TGCAGTGCTAGGGATTTAGCGGGGATTCAAGAGACCCAGTACTTC.

This clonotype was counted ten times or more. The rearrangement links TRBV20-1 to TRBJ1-5, with a tentative D call TRBD1 (5 bases). Germline CDR1 reads DFQATT; CDR2 reads SNEGSKA (reference sequence). This CDR3 is built from 14 residues. The germline V and J ends were trimmed by 4 bases and 7 bases, with 17 bases remaining between them. In nucleotides, the CDR3 is TGCAGTGCTAAGGTAGCCAGGGATTGGCAGCCCCAGCATTTT. This sequence encodes CSAKVARDWQPQHF.

The sample holds many counts of this clonotype. One junction end disagrees with the germline gene, perhaps due to a read error. The V gene is TRBV7-2, the J gene TRBJ2-7, with D possibly matching TRBD2 (6 bases). This CDR3 has 13 amino acids. Looked up from germline, CDR1 is SGHTA and CDR2 is FQGNSA. The CDR3 region has the DNA TGTGCCAGCAGCCTAGCGATACGAGGCGAGCAGTACTTC. This gives the protein CASSLAIRGEQYF.

This clonotype was detected many times. V usage is TRBV4-2 and J usage is TRBJ1-3; no reliable D call. Trimming stripped 2 bases from V and 4 bases from J, with 15 bases between. The CDR3 extends over 16 amino acids. The germline V gene encodes CDR1 LGHNA and CDR2 YNFKEQ. The CDR3 protein is CASSQLPTGLGNTIYF. The CDR3 nucleotides are TGTGCCAGCAGCCAACTCCCAACGGGTCTAGGAAACACCATATATTTT.

The table lists this clonotype with many counts. V is TRBV7-8 and J is TRBJ2-5; 8 positions match TRBD2. Germline V gene sequence: CDR1 SGHVS, CDR2 FQNEAQ. This CDR3 has 17 residues. The V and J ends lost 1 base and 5 bases, in that order; junction bases with no gene match: 12. This CDR3 is CASSLGRGGFSGETQYF. CDR3 nucleotides: TGTGCCAGCAGCTTAGGACGGGGGGGCTTCTCGGGTGAGACCCAGTACTTC.

This clonotype was detected many times. The V and J genes are TRBV5-4 and TRBJ2-2, with D possibly being TRBD1 (5 bases). Trimming removed 0 bases from V and 7 bases from J, with 13 bases in between. This CDR3 spans 15 amino acids. The V gene's germline CDR1 is SGHNT and CDR2 YYREEE (reference sequence). CDR3 amino acids: CASSLAPPTDGELFF. CDR3 in DNA: TGTGCCAGCAGCTTGGCCCCACCGACAGACGGGGAGCTGTTTTTT.

This clonotype was counted ten times or more. This rearrangement joins TRBV7-8 to TRBJ2-1, with TRBD2 matching 7 bases. Looked up from germline, CDR1 is SGHVS and CDR2 is FQNEAQ. There are 15 residues in the CDR3. After removal of 4 bases from V and 2 bases from J, the junction contained 5 bases not matched to a gene. CDR3 amino acids: CASSSTSDAYNEQFF. The CDR3 nucleotides are TGTGCCAGCAGCTCAACTAGCGATGCCTACAATGAGCAGTTCTTC.

This clonotype appeared many times. The chain is built from TRBV7-9 and TRBJ1-1; a possible D gene is TRBD1 (6 bases). V was shortened by 1 base and J by 8 bases, with 17 bases between the two germline ends. Germline V gene sequence: CDR1 SEHNR, CDR2 FQNEAQ (reference sequence). The CDR3 loop spans 15 amino acids. CDR3 DNA: TGTGCCAGCAGCTTAGATCTGGGGGGCAGCAAGGAAGCTTTCTTT. Amino acids: CASSLDLGGSKEAFF.

This clonotype showed up many times. This chain connects TRBV27 to TRBJ2-1, with TRBD2 as a possible D gene (5 bases). Germline V gives CDR1 MNHEY, CDR2 SMNVEV (reference sequence). V was clipped by 3 bases and J by 3 bases, with 12 bases between them. This CDR3 spans 15 amino acids. CDR3 protein: CASSFVPAGYNEQFF. Here the CDR3 DNA reads TGTGCCAGCAGTTTTGTCCCGGCGGGCTACAATGAGCAGTTCTTC.

This clonotype was picked up many times. The chain uses TRBV7-9 and TRBJ2-7; 10 bases line up with TRBD1. V shed 5 bases, J shed 5 bases, and the junction held 6 bases outside the gene matches. Germline V gene sequence: CDR1 SEHNR, CDR2 FQNEAQ (reference sequence). The CDR3 runs to 14 residues. The CDR3 DNA sequence: TGTGCCAGCAGCACCGGGACAGGGGACCACGAGCAGTACTTC. Its translation is CASSTGTGDHEQYF. The whole variable domain, remainder taken from reference TRBV7-9 and TRBJ2-7, is DTGVSQNPRHKITKRGQNVTFRCDPISEHNRLYWYRQTLGQGPEFLTYFQNEAQLEKSRLLSDRFSAERPKGSFSTLEIQRTEQGDSAMYLCASSTGTGDHEQYFGPGTRLTVT.

This clonotype came up many times. This chain joins TRBV4-1 and TRBJ1-2, with TRBD1 as a possible D gene (5 bases). Germline values: CDR1 MGHRA, CDR2 YSYEKL. V was pared by 6 bases and J by 2 bases, with 16 bases between. There are 15 residues in the CDR3. The CDR3 DNA sequence: TGCGCCAGCAGTCCTTCGACGGGGGGGAACTATGGCTACACCTTC. Protein: CASSPSTGGNYGYTF.

The CDR3 coding sequence is TGTGCCAGCGGCGCAGGAGCGTGGGAGTATTTT. It is translated as CASGAGAWEYF. V and J are TRBV19 and TRBJ2-3; D gene unclear. With 9 bases removed from V and 13 bases from J, the gap between germline ends came to 17 bases. Germline assignment: CDR1 LNHDA and CDR2 SQIVND (reference sequence). This CDR3 has 11 residues.

This clonotype showed up many times. The rearrangement joins TRBV4-1 to TRBJ2-7, with a weak D call TRBD2 (6 bases). V was shortened by 0 bases and J by 3 bases, with 9 bases between the two germline ends. The CDR3 is 14 amino acids. CDR1 MGHRA and CDR2 YSYEKL come from the germline V gene. The CDR3 sequence is CASSQDRGYYEQYF. CDR3 DNA: TGCGCCAGCAGCCAAGATCGGGGGTACTACGAGCAGTACTTC.

The chain couples TRBV19 to TRBJ1-1; weak D call: TRBD1 (5 bases). The CDR3 runs to 13 residues. Per the germline V gene, CDR1 is LNHDA and CDR2 is SQIVND (reference sequence). V shed 7 bases and J shed 2 bases, with 11 bases lying between them. The chain's CDR3 is CASMIGTNTEAFF. In nucleotides, the CDR3 is TGTGCCAGTATGATTGGGACCAACACTGAAGCTTTCTTT.

This clonotype was detected only a few times. V usage is TRBV12-3 or TRBV12-4 and J usage is TRBJ2-7; a weak D match, TRBD1 (6 bases). The CDR3 covers 13 residues. V lost 2 bases and J lost 5, with 10 bases in between. The CDR3 coding sequence is TGTGCCAGCAGTTTAAACGCAGGGGACGAGCAGTACTTC. Its protein product is CASSLNAGDEQYF.

This clonotype was found many times. The chain uses TRBV7-9 and TRBJ1-1; D gene uncertain. This CDR3 has 14 residues. Trimming pared 6 bases from V and 1 base from J, leaving 12 bases between. Germline loops: CDR1 SEHNR, CDR2 FQNEAQ (reference sequence). The CDR3 is CASRGYGGNTEAFF. CDR3 nucleotide sequence: TGTGCCAGCAGGGGATATGGCGGGAACACTGAAGCTTTCTTT.

This clonotype was seen a handful of times. J is TRBJ1-2 and V is TRBV7-2; 9 positions agree with TRBD1. From germline, CDR1 is SGHTA and CDR2 FQGNSA. V dropped 5 bases and J dropped 7; count of bases not matched to a gene: 5. The CDR3 loop spans 13 amino acids. The CDR3 spells CASSQQGAVGYTF. DNA for the CDR3: TGTGCCAGCAGCCAACAGGGGGCGGTTGGCTACACCTTC.

This clonotype was counted many times. The V call is TRBV27, the J call TRBJ1-2; 7 bases agree with TRBD1. Germline V lookup: CDR1 MNHEY, CDR2 SMNVEV (reference sequence). V dropped 4 bases and J dropped 3; count of bases not matched to a gene: 8. CDR3 size: 15 residues. The DNA of the CDR3 is TGTGCCAGCAGTTCCCTAGGGGGCTGGGACTATGGCTACACCTTC. This sequence encodes CASSSLGGWDYGYTF.